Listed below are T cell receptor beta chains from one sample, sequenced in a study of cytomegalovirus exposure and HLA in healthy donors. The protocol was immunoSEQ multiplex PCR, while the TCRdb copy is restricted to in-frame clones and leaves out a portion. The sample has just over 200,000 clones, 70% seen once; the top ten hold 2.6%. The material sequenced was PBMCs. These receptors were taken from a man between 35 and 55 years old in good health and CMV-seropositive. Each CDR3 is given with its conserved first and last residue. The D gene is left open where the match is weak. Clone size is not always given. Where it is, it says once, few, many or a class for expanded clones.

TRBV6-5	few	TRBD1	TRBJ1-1	CASRDRGATEAFF	TGTGCCAGCAGGGACAGGGGGGCCACTGAAGCTTTCTTT
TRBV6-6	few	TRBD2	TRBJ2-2	CASSPLGGSNTGELFF	TGTGCCAGCAGTCCCCTCGGGGGGTCGAACACCGGGGAGCTGTTTTTT
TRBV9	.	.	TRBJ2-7	CASSPHREPYEQYF	TGTGCCAGCAGCCCTCACAGGGAACCCTACGAGCAGTACTTC
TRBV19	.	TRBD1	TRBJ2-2	CASIGQGATGELFF	TGTGCCAGTATTGGGCAGGGGGCAACCGGGGAGCTGTTTTTT
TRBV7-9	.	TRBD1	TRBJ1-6	CASSGDRETPLHF	TGTGCCAGCAGCGGGGACAGGGAAACACCCCTCCACTTT
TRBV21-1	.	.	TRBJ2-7	CASSKGGTPTSYEQYF	TGTGCCAGCAGCAAAGGTGGGACACCCACCTCCTACGAGCAGTACTTC
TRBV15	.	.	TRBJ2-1	CATSRVLGGPHNEQFF	TGTGCCACCAGCAGAGTTTTGGGGGGGCCCCACAATGAGCAGTTCTTC
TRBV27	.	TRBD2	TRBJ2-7	CASSLFSGGSYEQYF	TGTGCCAGCAGTTTATTCTCGGGGGGCTCCTACGAGCAGTACTTC
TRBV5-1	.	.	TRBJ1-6	CASSSDRTAASPLHF	TGCGCCAGCAGCTCCGACCGGACAGCAGCCTCACCCCTCCACTTT
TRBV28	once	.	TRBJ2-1	CATGEGNEQFF	TGTGCCACAGGGGAAGGGAATGAGCAGTTCTTC
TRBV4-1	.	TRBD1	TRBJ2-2	CASSSRTGRMAGELFF	TGCGCCAGCAGCTCCCGGACAGGGAGGATGGCCGGGGAGCTGTTTTTT
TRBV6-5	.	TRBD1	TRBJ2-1	CASRGQGPNEQFF	TGTGCCAGCAGGGGACAGGGTCCCAATGAGCAGTTCTTC
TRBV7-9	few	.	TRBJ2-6	CASSLGRTDLSGANVLTF	TGTGCCAGCAGCCTGGGCCGGACAGATCTGTCTGGGGCCAACGTCCTGACTTTC
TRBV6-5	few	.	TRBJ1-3	CASSLSGATGNTIYF	TGTGCCAGCAGTTTGTCAGGGGCTACTGGAAACACCATATATTTT
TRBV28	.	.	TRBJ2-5	CASTQGGGTETQYF	TGTGCCAGCACCCAAGGTGGAGGGACGGAGACCCAGTACTTC
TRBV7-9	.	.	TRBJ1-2	CSSSLEGDGYTF	TGTTCCAGCAGCTTAGAAGGGGATGGCTACACCTTC
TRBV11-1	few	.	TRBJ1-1	CASSFYRNTEAFF	TGTGCCAGCAGCTTTTACAGGAACACTGAAGCTTTCTTT
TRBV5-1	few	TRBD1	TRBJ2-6	CASSRTDRGGAGANVLTF	TGCGCCAGCAGCAGGACGGACAGGGGAGGGGCTGGGGCCAACGTCCTGACTTTC
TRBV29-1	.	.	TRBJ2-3	CSVDGRYTDTQYF	TGCAGCGTTGATGGCAGGTACACAGATACGCAGTATTTT
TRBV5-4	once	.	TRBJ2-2	CASSLALTNTGELFF	TGTGCCAGCAGCTTGGCCCTAACGAACACCGGGGAGCTGTTTTTT
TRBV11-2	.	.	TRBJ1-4	CASSLARLETLFF	TGTGCCAGCAGCTTAGCCAGGTTGGAAACACTGTTTTTT
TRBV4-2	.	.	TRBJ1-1	CASSQELGLTEAFF	TGTGCCAGCAGCCAAGAACTGGGACTCACTGAAGCTTTCTTT
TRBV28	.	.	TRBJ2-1	CASSFGGKEQFF	TGTGCCAGCAGTTTCGGCGGGAAAGAGCAGTTCTTC
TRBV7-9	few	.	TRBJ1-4	CASSQRGGGTNEKLFF	TGTGCCAGCAGCCAAAGGGGGGGCGGGACTAATGAAAAACTGTTTTTT
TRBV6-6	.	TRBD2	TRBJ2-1	CAGRGTSGNYNEQFF	TGTGCCGGACGAGGGACTAGCGGAAACTACAATGAGCAGTTCTTC
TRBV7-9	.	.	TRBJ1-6	CASSLALGDSPLHF	TGTGCCAGCAGCTTAGCGCTGGGAGATTCACCCCTCCACTTT
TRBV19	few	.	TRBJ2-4	CASRRAAYAKNIQYF	TGTGCCAGTAGGAGGGCAGCTTACGCCAAAAACATTCAGTACTTC
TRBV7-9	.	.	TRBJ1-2	CASSGLANYGYTF	TGTGCCAGCAGTGGTTTAGCTAACTATGGCTACACCTTC
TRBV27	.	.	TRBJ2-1	CASHLQGTYNEQFF	TGTGCCAGTCACTTACAGGGAACCTACAATGAGCAGTTCTTC
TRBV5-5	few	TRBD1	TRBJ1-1	CASSLGQGEAFF	TGTGCCAGCAGCTTGGGACAGGGGGAAGCTTTCTTT
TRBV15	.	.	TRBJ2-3	CATSREAWGGGFSTDTQYF	TGTGCCACCAGCAGAGAGGCCTGGGGAGGGGGTTTCTCCACAGATACGCAGTATTTT
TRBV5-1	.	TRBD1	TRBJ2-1	CASSLEGQDYNEQFF	TGCGCCAGCAGCTTGGAGGGACAGGACTACAATGAGCAGTTCTTC
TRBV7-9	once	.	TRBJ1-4	CASSMGSRNEKLFF	TGTGCCAGCAGCATGGGCAGTCGGAATGAAAAACTGTTTTTT
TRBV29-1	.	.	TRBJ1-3	CSVEAGGNTIYF	TGCAGCGTTGAAGCAGGGGGAAACACCATATATTTT
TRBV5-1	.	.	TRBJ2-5	CASSLVTSRGETQYF	TGCGCCAGCAGCTTGGTTACTAGTCGGGGTGAGACCCAGTACTTC